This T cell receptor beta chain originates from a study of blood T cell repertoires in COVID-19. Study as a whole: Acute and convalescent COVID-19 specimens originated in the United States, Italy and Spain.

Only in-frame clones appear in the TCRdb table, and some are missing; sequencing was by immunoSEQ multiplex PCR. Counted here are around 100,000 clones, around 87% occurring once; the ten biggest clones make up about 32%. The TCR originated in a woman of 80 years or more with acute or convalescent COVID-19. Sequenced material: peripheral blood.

CDR3 sequence: CASSRWGQGYGEQYF. The CDR3 DNA reads as TGTGCCAGCAGCCGTTGGGGACAGGGCTATGGCGAGCAGTACTTC. The chain has TRBV7-9 and TRBJ2-7, with 9 nucleotides matching TRBD1. The V gene end was trimmed by 5 bases and the J gene end by 6 bases; junction bases not matched to a gene: 11. The CDR3 totals 15 residues. Germline V gene sequence: CDR1 SEHNR, CDR2 FQNEAQ (reference sequence).